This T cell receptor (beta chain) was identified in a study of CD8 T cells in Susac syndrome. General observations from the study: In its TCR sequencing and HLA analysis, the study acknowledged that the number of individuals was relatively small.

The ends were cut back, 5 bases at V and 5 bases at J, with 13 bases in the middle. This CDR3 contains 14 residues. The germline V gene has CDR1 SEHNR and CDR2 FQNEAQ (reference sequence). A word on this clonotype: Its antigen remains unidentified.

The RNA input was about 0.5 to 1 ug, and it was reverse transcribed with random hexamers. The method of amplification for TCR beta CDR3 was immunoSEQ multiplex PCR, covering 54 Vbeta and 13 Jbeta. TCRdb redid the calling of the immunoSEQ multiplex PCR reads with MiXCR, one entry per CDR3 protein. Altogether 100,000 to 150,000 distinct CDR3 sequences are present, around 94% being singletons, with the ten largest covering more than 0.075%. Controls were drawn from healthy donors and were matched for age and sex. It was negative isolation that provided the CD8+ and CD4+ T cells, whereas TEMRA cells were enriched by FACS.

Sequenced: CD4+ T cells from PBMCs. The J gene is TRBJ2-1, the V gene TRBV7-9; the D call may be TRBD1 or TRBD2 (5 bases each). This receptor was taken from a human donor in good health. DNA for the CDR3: TGTGCCAGCAGCCTAATGCGAGGGGACAATGAGCAGTTCTTC. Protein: CASSLMRGDNEQFF.